The sequence of this T cell receptor beta chain was determined in a study of T cells expressing NK-cell markers. At the level of the study: According to the study, TCR beta repertoires originated from sorted CD3+CD56+NKG2C+, CD3+CD56+NKG2C- and CD3+CD56-NKG2C+ T cells.

In germline, CDR1 is DFQATT, CDR2 SNEGSKA (reference sequence). CDR3 length: 15 residues. TCRdb reworked the 5' RACE reads into one entry per CDR3 protein, no DNA. This listing includes 500,000 to 600,000 distinct CDR3 sequences. This TCR came from a man aged 18 to 35 in good health. Sequencing was done on a sample of blood T cells: a sorted CD56 or NKG2C T cell subset, CD4+ or CD8+ T cells, or bulk PBMC T cells (not recorded which). The chain combines TRBV20-1 with TRBJ1-5; there is no DNA to check the TCRdb D call of TRBD1. CDR3 protein: CSARGGTGHNQPQHF.